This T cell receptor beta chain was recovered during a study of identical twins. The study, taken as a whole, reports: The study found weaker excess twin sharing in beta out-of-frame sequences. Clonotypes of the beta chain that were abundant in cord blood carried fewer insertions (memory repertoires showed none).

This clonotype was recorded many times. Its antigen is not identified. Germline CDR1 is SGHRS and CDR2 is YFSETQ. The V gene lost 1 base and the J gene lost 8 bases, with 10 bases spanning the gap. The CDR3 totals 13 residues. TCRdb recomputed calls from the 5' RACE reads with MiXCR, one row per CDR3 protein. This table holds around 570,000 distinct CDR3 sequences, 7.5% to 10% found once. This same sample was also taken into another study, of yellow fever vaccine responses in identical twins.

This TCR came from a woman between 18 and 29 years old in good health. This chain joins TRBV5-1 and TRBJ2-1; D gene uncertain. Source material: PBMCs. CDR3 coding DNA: TGCGCCAGCAGCTTGTGGGCTAGACATGAGCAGTTCTTC. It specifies CASSLWARHEQFF.